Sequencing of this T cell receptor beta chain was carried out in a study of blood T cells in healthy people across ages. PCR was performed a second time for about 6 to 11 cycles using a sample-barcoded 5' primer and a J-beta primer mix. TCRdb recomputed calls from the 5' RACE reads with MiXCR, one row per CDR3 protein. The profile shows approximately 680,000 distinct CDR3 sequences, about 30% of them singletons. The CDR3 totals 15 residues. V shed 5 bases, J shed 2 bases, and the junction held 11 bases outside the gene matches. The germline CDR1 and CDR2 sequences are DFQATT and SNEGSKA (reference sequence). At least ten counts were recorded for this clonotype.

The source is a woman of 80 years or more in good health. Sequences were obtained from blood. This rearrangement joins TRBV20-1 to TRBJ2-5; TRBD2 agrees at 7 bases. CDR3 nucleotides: TGCAGTGCTGGCACCTTCGGGCGGGGGCAAGAGACCCAGTACTTC. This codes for CSAGTFGRGQETQYF.